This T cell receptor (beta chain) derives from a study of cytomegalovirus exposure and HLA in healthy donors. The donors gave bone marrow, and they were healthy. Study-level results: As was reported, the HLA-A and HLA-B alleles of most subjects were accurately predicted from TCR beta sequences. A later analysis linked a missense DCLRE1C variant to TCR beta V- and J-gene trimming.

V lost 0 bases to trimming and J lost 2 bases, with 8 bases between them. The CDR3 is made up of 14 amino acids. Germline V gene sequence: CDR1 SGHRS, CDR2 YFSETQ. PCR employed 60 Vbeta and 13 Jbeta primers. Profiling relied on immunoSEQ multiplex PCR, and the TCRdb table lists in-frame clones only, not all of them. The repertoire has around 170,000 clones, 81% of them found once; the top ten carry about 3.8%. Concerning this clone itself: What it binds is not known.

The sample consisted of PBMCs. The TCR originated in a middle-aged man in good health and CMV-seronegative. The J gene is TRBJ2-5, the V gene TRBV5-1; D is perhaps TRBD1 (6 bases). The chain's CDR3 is CASSLGDKQETQYF. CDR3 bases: TGCGCCAGCAGCTTGGGGGACAAACAAGAGACCCAGTACTTC.